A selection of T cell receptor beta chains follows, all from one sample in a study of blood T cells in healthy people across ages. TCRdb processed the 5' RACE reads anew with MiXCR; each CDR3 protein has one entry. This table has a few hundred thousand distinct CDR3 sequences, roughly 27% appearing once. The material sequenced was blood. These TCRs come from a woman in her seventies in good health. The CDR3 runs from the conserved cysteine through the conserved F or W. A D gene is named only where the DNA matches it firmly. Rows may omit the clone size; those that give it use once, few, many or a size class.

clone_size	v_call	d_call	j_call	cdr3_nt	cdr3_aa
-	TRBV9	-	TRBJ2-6	TGTGCCAGCAGCGTAAGCTCTGCGGCCGGGGCCAACGTCCTGACTTTC	CASSVSSAAGANVLTF
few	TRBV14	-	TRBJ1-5	TGTGCCAGCAGCCAAAACGCAGGTCAGCCCCAGCATTTT	CASSQNAGQPQHF
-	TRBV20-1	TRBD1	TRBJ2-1	TGCAGTGCTAGAGTTCCGGGGACAGCTTCCAATGAGCAGTTCTTC	CSARVPGTASNEQFF
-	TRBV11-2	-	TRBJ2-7	TGTGCCAGCAGTTCAGGGAGGCACGAGCAGTACTTC	CASSSGRHEQYF
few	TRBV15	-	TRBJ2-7	TGTGCCACCAGCAGAGAGTCCCAGTACGAGCAGTACTTC	CATSRESQYEQYF
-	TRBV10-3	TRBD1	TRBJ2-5	TGTGCCACCCGGACAGGGGAGACCCAGTACTTC	CATRTGETQYF
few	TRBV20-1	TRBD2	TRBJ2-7	TGCAGTGCTAAGGCCCTTTGGGAGGGGAAGATTTACGAGCAGTACTTC	CSAKALWEGKIYEQYF
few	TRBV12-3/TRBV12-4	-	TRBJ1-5	TGTGCCAGCTGTACAGAGGGACCGCTAAATCAGCCCCAGCATTTT	CASCTEGPLNQPQHF
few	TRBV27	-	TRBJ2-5	TGTGCCAGCAGGATCGGGGGATCGGAGACCCAGTACTTC	CASRIGGSETQYF
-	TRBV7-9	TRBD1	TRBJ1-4	TGTGCCAGCAGCTTTGCAGGGGGAAATGAAAAACTGTTTTTT	CASSFAGGNEKLFF
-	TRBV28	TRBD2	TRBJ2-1	TGTGCCAGCAGTCGACTAGCGGACTACAATGAGCAGTTCTTC	CASSRLADYNEQFF
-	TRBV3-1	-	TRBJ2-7	TGTGCCAGCAGCCAAGTGGGCACCACCTACGAGCAGTACTTC	CASSQVGTTYEQYF
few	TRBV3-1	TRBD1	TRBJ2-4	TGTGCCAGCAGGTCCCAGGGGGCCGGAGCCAAAAACATTCAGTACTTC	CASRSQGAGAKNIQYF
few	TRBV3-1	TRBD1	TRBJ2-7	TGTGCCAGCAGCCCGTACTCCGGGACAGTCTTCGTCGAGCAGTACTTC	CASSPYSGTVFVEQYF
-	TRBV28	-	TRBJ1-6	TGTGCCAGCAGTTTCTTCCACGTGAGGAGATCACCCCTCCACTTT	CASSFFHVRRSPLHF
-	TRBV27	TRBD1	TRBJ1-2	TGTGCCAGCAGTTTGTTAGGGCGAAAGACAGGGTCCAACCCCCTTGGCTACACCTTC	CASSLLGRKTGSNPLGYTF